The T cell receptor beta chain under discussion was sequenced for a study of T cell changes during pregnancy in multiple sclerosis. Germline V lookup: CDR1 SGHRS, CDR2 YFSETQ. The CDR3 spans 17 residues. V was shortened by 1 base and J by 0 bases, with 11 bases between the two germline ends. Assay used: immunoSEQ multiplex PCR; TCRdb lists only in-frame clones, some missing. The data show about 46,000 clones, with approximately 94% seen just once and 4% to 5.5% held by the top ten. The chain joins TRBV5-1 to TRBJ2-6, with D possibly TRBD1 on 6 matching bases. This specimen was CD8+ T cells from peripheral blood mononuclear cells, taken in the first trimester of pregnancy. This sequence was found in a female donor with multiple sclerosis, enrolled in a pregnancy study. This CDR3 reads CASSLFQGSSGANVLTF. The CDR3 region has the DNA TGCGCCAGCAGCTTGTTTCAGGGGAGCTCTGGGGCCAACGTCCTGACTTTC.